This TCR beta chain was sequenced in a study of T cell repertoires in cytomegalovirus infection. For the study at large: Public TCR beta signatures provided an indication of both CMV infection and a matching HLA type. Whole-study findings and limits: Ex vivo responses were dominated by HLA-C-restricted CMV-specific TCR beta clonotypes.

Many counts were recorded for this clonotype. Antigen: not known. TCRdb redid the calling of the reads with MiXCR, one entry per CDR3 protein. Here the sample spans a few hundred thousand distinct CDR3 sequences, approximately 22% being singletons. The clonotype was recovered from a human donor in good health (CMV status not recorded). Some clones in this sample may be carry-over from other donors' samples. Sequences were derived from cultured PBMCs, sampled from culture after CMV antigen stimulation.

CDR3 sequence (DNA): TGTGCCAGCAGCCCCGCTGAGGGACAGGGCGGCACTGAAGCTTTCTTT. This sequence encodes CASSPAEGQGGTEAFF. The chain has TRBV25-1 and TRBJ1-1; 9 bases are a match to TRBD1. Trimming removed 6 bases from V and 4 bases from J; junction bases left unmatched: 12. Germline CDR1 is MGHDK and CDR2 is SYGVNS. The CDR3 covers 16 residues.